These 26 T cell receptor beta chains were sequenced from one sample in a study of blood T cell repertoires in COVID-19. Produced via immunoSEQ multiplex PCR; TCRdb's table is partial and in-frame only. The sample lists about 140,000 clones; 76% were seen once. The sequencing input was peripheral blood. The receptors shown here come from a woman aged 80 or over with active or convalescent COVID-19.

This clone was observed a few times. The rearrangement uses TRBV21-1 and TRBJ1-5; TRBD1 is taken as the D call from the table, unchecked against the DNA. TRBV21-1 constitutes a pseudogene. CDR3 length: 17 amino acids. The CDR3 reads CASRVGKGENSNQPQHF. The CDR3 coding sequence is TGTGCCAGCAGGGTAGGGAAGGGGGAAAATAGCAATCAGCCCCAGCATTTT.

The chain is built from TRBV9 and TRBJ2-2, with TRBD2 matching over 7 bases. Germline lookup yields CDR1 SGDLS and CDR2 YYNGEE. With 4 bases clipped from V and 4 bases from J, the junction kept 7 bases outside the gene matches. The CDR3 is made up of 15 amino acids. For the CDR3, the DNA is TGTGCCAGCAGCCTTGGGGGACTATCCACCGGGGAGCTGTTTTTT. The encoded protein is CASSLGGLSTGELFF.

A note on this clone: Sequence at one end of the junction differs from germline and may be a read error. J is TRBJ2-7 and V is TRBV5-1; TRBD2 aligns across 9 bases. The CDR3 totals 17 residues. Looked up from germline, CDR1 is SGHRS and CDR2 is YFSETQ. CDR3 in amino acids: CASCLGPAGGGTYEQYF. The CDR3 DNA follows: TGCGCCAGCTGCTTGGGGCCAGCGGGGGGCGGGACCTACGAGCAGTACTTC.

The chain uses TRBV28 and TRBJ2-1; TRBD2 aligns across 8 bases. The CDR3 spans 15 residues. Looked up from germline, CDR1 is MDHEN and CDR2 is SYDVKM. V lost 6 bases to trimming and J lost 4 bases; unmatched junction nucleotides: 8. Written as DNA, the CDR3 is TGTGCCAGCAGCTCAACGGGGGGGAGATACAATGAGCAGTTCTTC. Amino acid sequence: CASSSTGGRYNEQFF.

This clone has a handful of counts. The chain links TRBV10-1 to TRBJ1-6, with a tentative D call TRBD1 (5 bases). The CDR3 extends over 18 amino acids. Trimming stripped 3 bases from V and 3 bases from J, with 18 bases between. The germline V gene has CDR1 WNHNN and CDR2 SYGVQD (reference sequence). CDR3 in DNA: TGCGCCAGCAGTGAAGGGGATCCGCAAAACATCTATAATTCACCCCTCCACTTT. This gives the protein CASSEGDPQNIYNSPLHF.

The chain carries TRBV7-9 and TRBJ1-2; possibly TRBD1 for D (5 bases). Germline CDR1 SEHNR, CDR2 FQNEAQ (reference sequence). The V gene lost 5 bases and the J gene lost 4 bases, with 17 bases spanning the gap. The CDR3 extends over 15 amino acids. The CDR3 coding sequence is TGTGCCAGCAGCCACCCACAGGAGCCCTCCTATGGCTACACCTTC. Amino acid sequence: CASSHPQEPSYGYTF.

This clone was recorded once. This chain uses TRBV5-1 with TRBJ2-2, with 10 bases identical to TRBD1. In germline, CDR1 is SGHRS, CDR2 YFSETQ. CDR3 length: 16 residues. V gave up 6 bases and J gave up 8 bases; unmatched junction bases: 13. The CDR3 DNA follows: TGCGCCAGCACCGCCGACAGGGGGCTCACCCTGGGGGAGCTGTTTTTT. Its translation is CASTADRGLTLGELFF.

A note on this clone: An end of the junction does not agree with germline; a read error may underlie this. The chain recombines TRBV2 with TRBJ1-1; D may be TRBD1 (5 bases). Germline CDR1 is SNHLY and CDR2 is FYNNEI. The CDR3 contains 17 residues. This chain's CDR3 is CASSEPRAAGENAEAFF. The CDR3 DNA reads TGTGCCAGCAGTGAGCCGAGGGCGGCGGGGGAGAACGCTGAAGCTTTCTTT.

The CDR3 region has the DNA TGTGCCAGCAGCCGGGGGGGACACACAGGCACCTACGAGCAGTACTTC. It is translated as CASSRGGHTGTYEQYF. This sequence joins TRBV25-1 and TRBJ2-7, with 8 bases matching TRBD2. V gave up 6 bases and J gave up 2 bases; unmatched junction bases: 12. The CDR3 has 16 residues. From germline, CDR1 is MGHDK and CDR2 SYGVNS.

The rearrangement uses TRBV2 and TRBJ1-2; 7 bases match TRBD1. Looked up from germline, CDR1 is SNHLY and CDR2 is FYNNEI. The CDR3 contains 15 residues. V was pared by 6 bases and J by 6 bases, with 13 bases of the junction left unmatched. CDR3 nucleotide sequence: TGTGCCAGCAGCGAAAGGACAGGCGCTAGGGATGGCTACACCTTC. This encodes CASSERTGARDGYTF.

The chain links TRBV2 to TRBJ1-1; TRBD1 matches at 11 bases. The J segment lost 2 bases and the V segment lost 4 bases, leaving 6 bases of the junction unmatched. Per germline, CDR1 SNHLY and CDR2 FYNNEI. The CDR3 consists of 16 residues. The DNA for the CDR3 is TGTGCCAGCAGTGGGACAGGGGGCCCCAGTAACACTGAAGCTTTCTTT. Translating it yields CASSGTGGPSNTEAFF.

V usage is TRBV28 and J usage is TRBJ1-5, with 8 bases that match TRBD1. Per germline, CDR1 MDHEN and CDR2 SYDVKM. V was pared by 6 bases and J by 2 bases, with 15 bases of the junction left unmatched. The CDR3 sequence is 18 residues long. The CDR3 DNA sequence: TGTGCCAGCAGGACCCTAATTTGGGACAGGACCCGCAATCAGCCCCAGCATTTT. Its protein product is CASRTLIWDRTRNQPQHF.

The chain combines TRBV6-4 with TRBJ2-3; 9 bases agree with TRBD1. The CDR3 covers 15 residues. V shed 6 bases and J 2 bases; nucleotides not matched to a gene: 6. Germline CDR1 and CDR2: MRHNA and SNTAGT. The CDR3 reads CASSSGQGYTDTQYF. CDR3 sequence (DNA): TGTGCCAGCAGCTCGGGACAGGGCTACACAGATACGCAGTATTTT.

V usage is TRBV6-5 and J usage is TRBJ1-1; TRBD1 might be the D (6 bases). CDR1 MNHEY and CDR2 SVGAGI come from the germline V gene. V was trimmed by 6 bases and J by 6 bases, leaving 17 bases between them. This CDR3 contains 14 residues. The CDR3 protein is CASSRDKIFAEAFF. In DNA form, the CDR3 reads TGTGCCAGCAGCCGGGACAAAATATTCGCTGAAGCTTTCTTT.

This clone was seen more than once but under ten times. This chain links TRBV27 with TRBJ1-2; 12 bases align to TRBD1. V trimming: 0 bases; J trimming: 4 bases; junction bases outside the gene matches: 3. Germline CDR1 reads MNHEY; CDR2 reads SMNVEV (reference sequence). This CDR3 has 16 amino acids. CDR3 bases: TGTGCCAGCAGTTTATCCGGGACAGGGGGCTTCTATGGCTACACCTTC. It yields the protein CASSLSGTGGFYGYTF.

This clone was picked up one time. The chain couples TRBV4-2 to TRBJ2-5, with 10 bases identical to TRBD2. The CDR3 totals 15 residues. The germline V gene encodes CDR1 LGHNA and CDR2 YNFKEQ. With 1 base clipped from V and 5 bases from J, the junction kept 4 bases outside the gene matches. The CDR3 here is CASSQGASGGETQYF. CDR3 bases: TGTGCCAGCAGCCAAGGTGCTAGCGGGGGCGAGACCCAGTACTTC.

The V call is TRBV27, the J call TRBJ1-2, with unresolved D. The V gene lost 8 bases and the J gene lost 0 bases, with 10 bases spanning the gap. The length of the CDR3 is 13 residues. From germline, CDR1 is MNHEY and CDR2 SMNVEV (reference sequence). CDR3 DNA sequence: TGTGCCAGCTGGACGAGGGCTAACTATGGCTACACCTTC. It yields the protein CASWTRANYGYTF.

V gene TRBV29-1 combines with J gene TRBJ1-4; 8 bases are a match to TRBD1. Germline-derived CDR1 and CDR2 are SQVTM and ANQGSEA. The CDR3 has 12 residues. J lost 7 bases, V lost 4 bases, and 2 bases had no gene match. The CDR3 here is CSVGTGREKLFF. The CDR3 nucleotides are TGCAGCGTTGGGACAGGGCGTGAAAAACTGTTTTTT.

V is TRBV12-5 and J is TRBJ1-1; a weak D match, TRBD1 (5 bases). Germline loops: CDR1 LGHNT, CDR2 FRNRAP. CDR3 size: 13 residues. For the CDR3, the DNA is TGTGGTTGGGGCCAAAGGGGGAACACTGAAGCTTTCTTT. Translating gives CGWGQRGNTEAFF.

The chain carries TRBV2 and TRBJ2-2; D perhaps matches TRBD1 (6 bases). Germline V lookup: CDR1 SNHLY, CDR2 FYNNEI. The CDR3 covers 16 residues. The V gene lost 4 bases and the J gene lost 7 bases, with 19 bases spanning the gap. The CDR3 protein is CASSVWQGSYGGELFF. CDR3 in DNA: TGTGCCAGCAGTGTCTGGCAGGGGAGTTATGGCGGGGAGCTGTTTTTT.

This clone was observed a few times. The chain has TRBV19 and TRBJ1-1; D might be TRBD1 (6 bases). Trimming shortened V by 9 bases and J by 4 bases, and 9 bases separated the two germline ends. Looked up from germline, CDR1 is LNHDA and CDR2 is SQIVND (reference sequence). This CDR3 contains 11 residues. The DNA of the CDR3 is TGTGCCAGGGGAGGGGGCACTGAAGCTTTCTTT. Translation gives CARGGGTEAFF.

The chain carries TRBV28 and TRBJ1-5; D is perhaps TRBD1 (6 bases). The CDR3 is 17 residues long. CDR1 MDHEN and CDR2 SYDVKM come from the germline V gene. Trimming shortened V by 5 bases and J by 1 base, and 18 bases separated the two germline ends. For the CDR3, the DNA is TGTGCCAGCAGTAGGGGGGGGTGGTCAACAAGCAATCAGCCCCAGCATTTT. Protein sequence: CASSRGGWSTSNQPQHF.

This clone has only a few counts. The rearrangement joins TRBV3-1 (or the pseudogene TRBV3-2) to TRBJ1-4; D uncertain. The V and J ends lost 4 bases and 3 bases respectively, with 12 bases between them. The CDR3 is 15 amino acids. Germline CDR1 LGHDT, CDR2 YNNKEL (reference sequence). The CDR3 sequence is CASSPRGSSNEKLFF. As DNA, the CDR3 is TGTGCCAGCAGCCCTCGGGGAAGCTCTAATGAAAAACTGTTTTTT.

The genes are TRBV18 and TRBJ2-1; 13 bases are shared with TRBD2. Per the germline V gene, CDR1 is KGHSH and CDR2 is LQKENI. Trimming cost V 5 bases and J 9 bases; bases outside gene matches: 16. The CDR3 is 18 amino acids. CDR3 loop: CASSTARSTSGGAGEQFF. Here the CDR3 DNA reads TGTGCCAGCTCAACCGCCAGGTCCACTAGCGGGGGGGCCGGTGAGCAGTTCTTC.

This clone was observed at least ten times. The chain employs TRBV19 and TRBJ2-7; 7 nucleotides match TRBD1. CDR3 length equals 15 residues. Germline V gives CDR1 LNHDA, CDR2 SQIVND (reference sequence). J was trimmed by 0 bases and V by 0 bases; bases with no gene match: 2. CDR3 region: CASSIDRDSSYEQYF. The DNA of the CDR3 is TGTGCCAGTAGTATAGACAGGGACAGCTCCTACGAGCAGTACTTC.

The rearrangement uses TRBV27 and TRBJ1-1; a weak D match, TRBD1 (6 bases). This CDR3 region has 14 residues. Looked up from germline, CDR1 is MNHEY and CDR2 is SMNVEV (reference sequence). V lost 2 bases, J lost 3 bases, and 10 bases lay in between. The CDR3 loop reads CASSLQGIHTEAFF. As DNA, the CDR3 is TGTGCCAGCAGTTTACAGGGGATTCACACTGAAGCTTTCTTT.